The clone carrying this T cell receptor (beta chain) was picked up a small number of times. Other DNA sequences within the sample encode an identical CDR3. The CDR3 length is 15 residues. Trimming took 3 bases from V and 1 from J, leaving 7 bases between them. The germline V gene encodes CDR1 SGHTA and CDR2 FQGNSA. The data are from a study of blood T cell repertoires in COVID-19. Study context: Acute and convalescent COVID-19 samples came from the United States, Italy and Spain. From T cells, B-cell-depleted T cells, or PBMCs came the material, which was cDNA or gDNA.

Per the study methods: Reference gene primers were amplified, and this amplification served to estimate nucleated cell counts. Sequenced by immunoSEQ multiplex PCR; TCRdb stores in-frame clones only, minus some. The DNA was the basis for D and trimming; V, J and clone size are from that table. This sample carries about 160,000 clones, about three quarters of them seen once, and the ten largest clones take roughly 3.1%. This receptor was taken from a man aged 70-80 years with acute or convalescent COVID-19. This sequence joins TRBV7-2 and TRBJ2-6; no clear D. Sequencing was performed on peripheral blood. The chain's CDR3 is CASSFFLSGANVLTF. The CDR3 DNA is TGTGCCAGCAGCTTTTTTCTATCTGGGGCCAACGTCCTGACTTTC.